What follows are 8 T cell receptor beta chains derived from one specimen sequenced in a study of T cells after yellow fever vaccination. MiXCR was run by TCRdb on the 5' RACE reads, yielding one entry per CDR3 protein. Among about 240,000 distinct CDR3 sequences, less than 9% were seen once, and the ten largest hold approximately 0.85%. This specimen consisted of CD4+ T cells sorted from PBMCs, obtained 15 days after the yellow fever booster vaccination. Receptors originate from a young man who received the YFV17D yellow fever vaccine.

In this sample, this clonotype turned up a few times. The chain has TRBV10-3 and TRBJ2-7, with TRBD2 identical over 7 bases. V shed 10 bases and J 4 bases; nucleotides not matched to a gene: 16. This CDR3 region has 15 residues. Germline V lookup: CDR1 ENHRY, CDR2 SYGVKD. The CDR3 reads CATASQGREKYEQYF. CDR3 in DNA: TGTGCCACCGCCTCGCAAGGGCGGGAGAAGTACGAGCAGTACTTC.

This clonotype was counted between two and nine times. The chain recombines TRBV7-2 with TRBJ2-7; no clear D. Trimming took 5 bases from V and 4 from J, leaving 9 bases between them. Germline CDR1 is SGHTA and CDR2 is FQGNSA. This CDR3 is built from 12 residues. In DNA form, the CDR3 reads TGTGCCAGCAGCATCGACGGATACGAGCAGTACTTC. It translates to CASSIDGYEQYF. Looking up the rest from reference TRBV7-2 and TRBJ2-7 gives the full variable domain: GAGVSQSPSNKVTEKGKDVELRCDPISGHTALYWYRQSLGQGLEFLIYFQGNSAPDKSGLPSDRFSAERTGGSVSTLTIQRTQQEDSAVYLCASSIDGYEQYFGPGTRLTVT.

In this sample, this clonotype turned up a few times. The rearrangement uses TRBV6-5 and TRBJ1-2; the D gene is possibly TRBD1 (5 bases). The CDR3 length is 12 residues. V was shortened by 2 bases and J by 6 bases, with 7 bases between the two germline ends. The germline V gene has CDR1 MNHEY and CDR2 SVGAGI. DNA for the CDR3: TGTGCCAGCAGTTACGGGACCAATGGCTACACCTTC. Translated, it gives CASSYGTNGYTF.

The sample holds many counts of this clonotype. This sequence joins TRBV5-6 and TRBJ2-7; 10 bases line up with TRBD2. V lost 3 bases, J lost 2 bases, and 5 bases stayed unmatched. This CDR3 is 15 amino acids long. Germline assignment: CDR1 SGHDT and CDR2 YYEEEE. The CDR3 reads CASSSGLAETYEQYF. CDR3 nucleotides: TGTGCCAGCAGCTCCGGACTAGCGGAGACCTACGAGCAGTACTTC.

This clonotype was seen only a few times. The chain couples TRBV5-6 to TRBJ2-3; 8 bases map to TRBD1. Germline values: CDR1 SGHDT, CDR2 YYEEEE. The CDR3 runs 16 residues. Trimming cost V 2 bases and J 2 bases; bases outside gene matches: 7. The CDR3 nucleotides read TGTGCCAGCAGCTTTGCCCAGGGGGCTTCCACAGATACGCAGTATTTT. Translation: CASSFAQGASTDTQYF.

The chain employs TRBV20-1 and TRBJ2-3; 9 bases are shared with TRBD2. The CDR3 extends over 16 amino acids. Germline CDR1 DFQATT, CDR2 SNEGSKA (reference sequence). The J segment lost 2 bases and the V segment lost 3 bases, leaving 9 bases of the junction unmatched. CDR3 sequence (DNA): TGCAGTGCTAGTGGACGCCTAGCGGGGTTCACAGATACGCAGTATTTT. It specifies CSASGRLAGFTDTQYF.

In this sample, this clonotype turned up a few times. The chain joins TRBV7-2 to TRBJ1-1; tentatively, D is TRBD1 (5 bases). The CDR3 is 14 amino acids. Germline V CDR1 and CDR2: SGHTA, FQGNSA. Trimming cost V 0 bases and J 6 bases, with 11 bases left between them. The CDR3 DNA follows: TGTGCCAGCAGCTTAGCGCGGGGGAAGGCTGAAGCTTTCTTT. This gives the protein CASSLARGKAEAFF.

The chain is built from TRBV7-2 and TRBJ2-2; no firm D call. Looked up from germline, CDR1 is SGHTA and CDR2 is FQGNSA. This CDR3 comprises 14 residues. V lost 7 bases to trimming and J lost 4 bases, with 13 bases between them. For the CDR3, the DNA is TGTGCCAGCACCCCGGCAGCCCGCACCGGGGAGCTGTTTTTT. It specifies CASTPAARTGELFF.